This TCR beta chain was sequenced in a study of beta chain features in type 1 diabetes. V was shortened by 1 base and J by 0 bases, with 18 bases between the two germline ends. The germline CDR1 and CDR2 sequences are SGHRS and YFSETQ. The CDR3 is 18 residues long. Isolated RNA was reverse transcribed in full, so expressed TCRB transcripts were sequenced. The assay was immunoSEQ multiplex PCR, and TCRdb's table has in-frame clones only and misses some. Altogether 200,000 to 250,000 clones are present, 27% being singletons, with the ten largest covering 3.5% to 4.5%. Every donor had blood drawn once into heparin, approximately 120 mL on average.

The V call is TRBV5-1, the J call TRBJ2-3; D remains ambiguous. The specimen sequenced was central memory CD4+ T cells from blood. The receptor was isolated from a man between 25 and 39 years old in good health. DNA for the CDR3: TGCGCCAGCAGCTTGACGGCGACACCTAAAACTAGCACAGATACGCAGTATTTT. Translated: CASSLTATPKTSTDTQYF.